This T cell receptor (beta chain) was sequenced in a study of spatial heterogeneity in lung cancer. Findings and caveats of the study: The number of expanded tumor alpha and beta chains correlated with mutation number.

This clonotype was seen many times. Antigen: not known. TCRdb redid the calling of the 5' RACE reads with MiXCR, one entry per CDR3 protein. The sample has some 13,000 distinct CDR3 sequences, about 4% seen once. Between the trimmed V and J ends, which lost 3 bases and 8 bases, there was a span of 22 bases. Germline-derived CDR1 and CDR2 are DFQATT and SNEGSKA (reference sequence). The CDR3 extends over 15 amino acids. Stated time point: sample taken at primary tumor resection. This clonotype was sampled from a male donor with early-stage non-small cell lung cancer. The chain recombines TRBV20-1 with TRBJ1-1; TRBD1 might be the D (5 bases). This specimen was lung tumor tissue, taken at surgery. The CDR3 protein is CSASLVGRQRSEAFF. The CDR3 DNA follows: TGCAGTGCTAGCCTGGTGGGGCGACAGCGGTCAGAAGCTTTCTTT.